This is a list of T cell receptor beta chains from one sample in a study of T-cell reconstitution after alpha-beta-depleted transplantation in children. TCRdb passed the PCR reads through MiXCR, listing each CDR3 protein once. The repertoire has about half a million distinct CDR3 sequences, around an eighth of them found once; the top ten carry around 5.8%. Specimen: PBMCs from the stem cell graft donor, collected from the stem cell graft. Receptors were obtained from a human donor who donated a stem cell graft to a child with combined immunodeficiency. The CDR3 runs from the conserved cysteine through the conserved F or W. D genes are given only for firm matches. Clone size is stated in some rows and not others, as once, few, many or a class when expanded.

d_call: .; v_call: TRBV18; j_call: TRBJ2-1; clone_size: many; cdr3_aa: CASSPWAGARYNEQFF; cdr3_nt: TGTGCCAGCTCACCGTGGGCAGGGGCGCGCTACAATGAGCAGTTCTTC
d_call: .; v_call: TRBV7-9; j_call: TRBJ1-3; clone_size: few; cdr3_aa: CASSLGALENTIYF; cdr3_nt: TGTGCCAGCAGCTTAGGGGCACTGGAAAACACCATATATTTT
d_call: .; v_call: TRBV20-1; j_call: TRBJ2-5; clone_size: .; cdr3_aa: CSANQETQYF; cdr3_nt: TGCAGTGCTAACCAGGAGACCCAGTACTTC
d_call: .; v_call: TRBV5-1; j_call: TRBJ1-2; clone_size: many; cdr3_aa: CASSLGENGYTF; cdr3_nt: TGCGCCAGCAGCTTGGGAGAGAACGGCTACACCTTC
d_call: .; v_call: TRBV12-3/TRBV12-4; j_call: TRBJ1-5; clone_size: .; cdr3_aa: CASSAYREVNQPQHF; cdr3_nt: TGTGCCAGCAGTGCGTACAGGGAGGTCAATCAGCCCCAGCATTTT
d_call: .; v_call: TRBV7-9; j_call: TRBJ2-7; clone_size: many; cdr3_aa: CASSLDQRRQYF; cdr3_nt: TGTGCCAGCAGCTTAGACCAGCGGCGGCAGTACTTC
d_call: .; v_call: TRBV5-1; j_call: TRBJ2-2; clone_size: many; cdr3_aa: CASSRRGGELFF; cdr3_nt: TGCGCCAGCAGCCGTCGGGGCGGGGAGCTGTTTTTT
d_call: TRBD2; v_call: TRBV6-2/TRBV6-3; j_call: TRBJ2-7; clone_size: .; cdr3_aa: CASMRLADPYEQYF; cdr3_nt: TGTGCCAGCATGAGACTAGCGGATCCCTACGAGCAGTACTTC
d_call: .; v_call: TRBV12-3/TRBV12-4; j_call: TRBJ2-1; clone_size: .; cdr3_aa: CASTVRGALYNEQFF; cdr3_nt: TGTGCCAGCACTGTTCGGGGGGCGCTCTACAATGAGCAGTTCTTC
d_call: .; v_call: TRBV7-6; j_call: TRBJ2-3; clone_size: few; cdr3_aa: CASSPGLLRTDTQYF; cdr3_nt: TGTGCCAGCAGCCCCGGACTCTTACGCACAGATACGCAGTATTTT
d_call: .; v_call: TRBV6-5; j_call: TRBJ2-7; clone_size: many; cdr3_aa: CASSYNRDWQLEQYF; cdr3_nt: TGTGCCAGCAGTTACAACCGGGACTGGCAACTTGAGCAGTACTTC
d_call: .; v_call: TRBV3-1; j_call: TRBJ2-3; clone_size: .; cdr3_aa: CATSQGAIGTSTDTQYF; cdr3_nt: TGTGCCACCAGCCAAGGTGCGATCGGGACTAGCACAGATACGCAGTATTTT
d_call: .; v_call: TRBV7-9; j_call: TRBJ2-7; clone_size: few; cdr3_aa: CASSGGQYEQYF; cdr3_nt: TGTGCCAGCAGCGGAGGACAGTACGAGCAGTACTTC
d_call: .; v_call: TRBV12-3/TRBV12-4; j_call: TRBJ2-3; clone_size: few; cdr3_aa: CTSSSTRNPRGSRTDTQYF; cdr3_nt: TGTACCAGCAGTTCGACGCGCAACCCACGGGGGTCTCGCACAGATACGCAGTATTTT
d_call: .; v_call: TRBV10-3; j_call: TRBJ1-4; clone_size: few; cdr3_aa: CAISEQEAINEKLFF; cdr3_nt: TGTGCCATCAGTGAACAGGAGGCGATTAATGAAAAACTGTTTTTT
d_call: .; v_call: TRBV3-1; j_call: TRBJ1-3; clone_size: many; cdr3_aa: CASSQGLGISGNTIYF; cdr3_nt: TGTGCCAGCAGCCAAGGACTAGGGATCTCTGGAAACACCATATATTTT
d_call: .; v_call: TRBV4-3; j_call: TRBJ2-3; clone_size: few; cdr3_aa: CASSLEMRDTQYF; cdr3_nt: TGCGCCAGCAGCCTGGAGATGCGGGATACGCAGTATTTT
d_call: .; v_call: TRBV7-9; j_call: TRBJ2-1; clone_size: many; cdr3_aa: CASSLETDNEQFF; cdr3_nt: TGTGCCAGCAGCCTAGAGACAGACAATGAGCAGTTCTTC
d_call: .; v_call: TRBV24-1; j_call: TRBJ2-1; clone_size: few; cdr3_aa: CATSDPGVRYAYNEQFF; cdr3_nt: TGTGCCACCAGTGACCCCGGGGTGCGGTACGCCTACAATGAGCAGTTCTTC
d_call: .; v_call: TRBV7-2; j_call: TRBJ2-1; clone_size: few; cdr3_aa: CASSRTGTSNEQFF; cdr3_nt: TGTGCCAGCAGTAGAACCGGGACTTCAAATGAGCAGTTCTTC
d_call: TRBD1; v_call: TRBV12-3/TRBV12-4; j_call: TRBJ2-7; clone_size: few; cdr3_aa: CASSPQGRDEQYF; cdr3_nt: TGTGCCAGCAGTCCACAGGGGAGAGACGAGCAGTACTTC
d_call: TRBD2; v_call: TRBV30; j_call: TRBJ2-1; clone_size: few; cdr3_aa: CAWSVKAGGPGYNEQFF; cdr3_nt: TGTGCCTGGAGTGTAAAAGCGGGAGGGCCTGGGTACAATGAGCAGTTCTTC
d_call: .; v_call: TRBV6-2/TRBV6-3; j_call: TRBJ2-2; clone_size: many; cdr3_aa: CASSYANTGELFF; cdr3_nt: TGTGCCAGCAGTTACGCGAACACCGGGGAGCTGTTTTTT
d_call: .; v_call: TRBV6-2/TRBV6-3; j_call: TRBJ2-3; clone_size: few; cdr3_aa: CASSLHPVGQYF; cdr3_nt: TGTGCCAGCAGCCTACACCCGGTTGGGCAGTATTTT
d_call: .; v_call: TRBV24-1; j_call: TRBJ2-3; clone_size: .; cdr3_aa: CATRGLRTDTQYF; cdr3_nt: TGTGCCACCAGGGGACTCAGGACAGATACGCAGTATTTT
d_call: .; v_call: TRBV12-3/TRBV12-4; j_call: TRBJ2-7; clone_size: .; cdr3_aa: CASNPGESPGEQYF; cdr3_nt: TGTGCCAGCAATCCCGGGGAGTCCCCTGGCGAGCAGTACTTC
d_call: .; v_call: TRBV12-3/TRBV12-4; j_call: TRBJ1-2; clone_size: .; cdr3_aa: CASRRDIQNYGYTF; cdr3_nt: TGTGCCAGCAGGCGGGACATCCAAAACTATGGCTACACCTTC
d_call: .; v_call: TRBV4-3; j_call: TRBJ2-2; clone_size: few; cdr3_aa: CASSQDTGDTGELFF; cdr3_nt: TGCGCCAGCAGCCAAGATACGGGGGACACCGGGGAGCTGTTTTTT
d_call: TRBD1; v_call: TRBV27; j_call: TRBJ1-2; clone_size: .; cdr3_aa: CASSLTGLNGYTF; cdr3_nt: TGTGCCAGCAGTTTGACAGGGCTCAATGGCTACACCTTC
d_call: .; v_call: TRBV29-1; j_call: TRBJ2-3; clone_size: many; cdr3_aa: CSVEDSGLDTQYF; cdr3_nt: TGCAGCGTTGAAGATTCGGGGTTAGATACGCAGTATTTT
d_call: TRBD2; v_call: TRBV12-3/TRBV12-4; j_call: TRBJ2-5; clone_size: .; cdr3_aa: CASLSGSGGAPETQYF; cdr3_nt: TGTGCCAGCCTCTCTGGGAGCGGGGGCGCCCCAGAGACCCAGTACTTC
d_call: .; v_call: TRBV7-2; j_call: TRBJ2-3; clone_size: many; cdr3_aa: CASSSGGPHVIGDTQYF; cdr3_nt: TGTGCCAGCAGCTCCGGGGGCCCCCACGTTATCGGAGATACGCAGTATTTT
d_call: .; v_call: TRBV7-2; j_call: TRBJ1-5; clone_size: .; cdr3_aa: CASSLGAISQPQHF; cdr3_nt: TGTGCCAGCAGCTTAGGCGCCATCAGTCAGCCCCAGCATTTT
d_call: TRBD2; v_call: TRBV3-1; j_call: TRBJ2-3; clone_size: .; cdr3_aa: CASSQDAGDTDTQYF; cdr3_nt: TGTGCCAGCAGCCAAGATGCGGGGGACACAGATACGCAGTATTTT
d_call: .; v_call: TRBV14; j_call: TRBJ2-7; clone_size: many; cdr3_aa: CASSPDPRGRTHYEQYF; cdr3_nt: TGTGCCAGCAGCCCCGATCCTAGGGGACGGACTCACTACGAGCAGTACTTC
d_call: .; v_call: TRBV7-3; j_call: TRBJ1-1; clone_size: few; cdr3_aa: CASSPRYTSTEAFF; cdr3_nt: TGTGCCAGCAGCCCCCGTTACACTAGCACTGAAGCTTTCTTT
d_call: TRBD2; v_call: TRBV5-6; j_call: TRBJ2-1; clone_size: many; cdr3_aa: CASSTGLAGDKQFF; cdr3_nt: TGTGCCAGCAGCACGGGACTAGCGGGAGATAAGCAGTTCTTC
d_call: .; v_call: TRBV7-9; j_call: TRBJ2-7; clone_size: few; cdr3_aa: CASSRVTYEQYF; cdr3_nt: TGTGCCAGCAGCCGGGTTACCTACGAGCAGTACTTC
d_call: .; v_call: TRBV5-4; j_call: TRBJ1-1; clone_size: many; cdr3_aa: CASSDLAVPEAFF; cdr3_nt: TGTGCCAGCAGTGACTTGGCAGTGCCTGAAGCTTTCTTT
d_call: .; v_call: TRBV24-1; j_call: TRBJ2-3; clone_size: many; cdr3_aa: CATSDTAGLSTDTQYF; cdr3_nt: TGTGCCACCAGTGACACCGCGGGGCTATCCACAGATACGCAGTATTTT
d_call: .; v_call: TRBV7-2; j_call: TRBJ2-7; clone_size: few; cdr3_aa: CASSVSGLVESYEQYF; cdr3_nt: TGTGCCAGCAGCGTTTCGGGTCTAGTAGAATCCTACGAGCAGTACTTC
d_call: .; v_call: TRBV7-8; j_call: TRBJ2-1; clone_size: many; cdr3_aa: CASSLGWRADNEQFF; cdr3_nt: TGTGCCAGCAGCTTAGGTTGGAGAGCCGACAATGAGCAGTTCTTC